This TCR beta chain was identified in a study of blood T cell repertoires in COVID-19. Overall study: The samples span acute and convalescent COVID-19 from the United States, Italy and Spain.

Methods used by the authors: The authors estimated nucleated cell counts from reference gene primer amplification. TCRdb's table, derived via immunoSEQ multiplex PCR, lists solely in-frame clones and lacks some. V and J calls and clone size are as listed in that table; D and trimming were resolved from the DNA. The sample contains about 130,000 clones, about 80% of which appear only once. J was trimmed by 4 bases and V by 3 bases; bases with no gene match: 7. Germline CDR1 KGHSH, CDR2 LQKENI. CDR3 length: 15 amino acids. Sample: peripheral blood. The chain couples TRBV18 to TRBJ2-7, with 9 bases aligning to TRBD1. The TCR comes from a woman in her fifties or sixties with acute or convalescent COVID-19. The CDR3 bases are TGTGCCAGCTCACCCCCCGGGACAGGGATATACGAGCAGTACTTC. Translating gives CASSPPGTGIYEQYF.